The 9 T cell receptor beta chains in this list originate from one sample, sequenced in a study of blood T cell repertoires in COVID-19. Sequenced by immunoSEQ multiplex PCR; TCRdb stores in-frame clones only, minus some. Among more than 45,000 clones listed, about 84% were seen once. The specimen sequenced was peripheral blood. Receptors were obtained from a man in his forties with active COVID-19.

The chain couples TRBV30 to TRBJ1-1, with D possibly matching TRBD1 (6 bases). Trimming shortened V by 4 bases and J by 7 bases, and 22 bases separated the two germline ends. Germline V lookup: CDR1 GTSNPN, CDR2 SVGIG (reference sequence). This CDR3 is built from 15 residues. The CDR3 nucleotides are TGTGCCTGGACCCCCTCCCCCGGGGGGCACGGTGAAGCTTTCTTT. Its translation is CAWTPSPGGHGEAFF.

CDR3 in amino acids: CASSIGQSYGYTF. DNA of the CDR3: TGTGCCAGTAGTATTGGACAGTCCTATGGCTACACCTTC. The chain combines TRBV19 with TRBJ1-2, with D perhaps TRBD1 (6 bases). This CDR3 region has 13 residues. Trimming removed 3 bases from V and 4 bases from J, with 9 bases in between. Germline V lookup: CDR1 LNHDA, CDR2 SQIVND (reference sequence). The full variable domain, its missing parts supplied by reference TRBV19 and TRBJ1-2, is DGGITQSPKYLFRKEGQNVTLSCEQNLNHDAMYWYRQDPGQGLRLIYYSQIVNDFQKGDIAEGYSVSREKKESFPLTVTSAQKNPTAFYLCASSIGQSYGYTFGSGTRLTVV.

On this clone itself: Other DNA sequences of this sample code for an identical CDR3. The chain links TRBV9 to TRBJ2-1; 7 bases align to TRBD1. V lost 2 bases to trimming and J lost 3 bases; unmatched junction nucleotides: 8. CDR1 and CDR2 from the germline V gene are SGDLS and YYNGEE. The CDR3 covers 16 residues. The CDR3 DNA sequence: TGTGCCAGCAGCGTGGCAGGGGGAGTCGACTACAATGAGCAGTTCTTC. Protein: CASSVAGGVDYNEQFF.

The V call is TRBV5-5, the J call TRBJ1-5; 7 bases match TRBD1. Losses at the gene ends were 4 bases for V and 6 bases for J; bases not matched to a gene: 10. CDR1 SGHKS and CDR2 YYEKEE come from the germline V gene (reference sequence). The CDR3 sequence is 15 residues long. CDR3 DNA: TGTGCCAGCAGCGTACAAACAGGGGCAAGTCAGCCCCAGCATTTT. Translation: CASSVQTGASQPQHF.

The chain links TRBV7-9 to TRBJ2-7; a weak D match, TRBD1 (6 bases). CDR3 length: 16 residues. The germline V gene has CDR1 SEHNR and CDR2 FQNEAQ (reference sequence). Between the trimmed V and J ends, which lost 1 base and 0 bases, there was a span of 13 bases. The CDR3 DNA is TGTGCCAGCAGCTTAGGGCCCCTGGACAGCTCCTACGAGCAGTACTTC. This codes for CASSLGPLDSSYEQYF. The complete variable domain, with remaining parts taken from reference TRBV7-9 and TRBJ2-7, reads DTGVSQNPRHKITKRGQNVTFRCDPISEHNRLYWYRQTLGQGPEFLTYFQNEAQLEKSRLLSDRFSAERPKGSFSTLEIQRTEQGDSAMYLCASSLGPLDSSYEQYFGPGTRLTVT.

CDR3 protein: CASSAEETQYF. For the CDR3, the DNA is TGTGCCAGCAGTGCGGAAGAGACCCAGTACTTC. The chain couples TRBV12-3 or TRBV12-4 to TRBJ2-5; D remains ambiguous. The ends were cut back, 5 bases at V and 3 bases at J, with 4 bases in the middle. The CDR3 is made up of 11 amino acids.

The chain couples TRBV21-1 to TRBJ2-7; TRBD2 is the table's D call, not checked against the DNA. TRBV21-1 constitutes a pseudogene. This CDR3 has 15 residues. CDR3 region: CASSPQGLAGHEQYF. DNA for the CDR3: TGTGCCAGCAGCCCCCAGGGACTAGCGGGACACGAGCAGTACTTC.

Written as DNA, the CDR3 is TGTGCCAGCAGTGCAAATCACGACAGGGTCGATGGCTACACCTTC. It is translated as CASSANHDRVDGYTF. The gene calls are TRBV25-1 and TRBJ1-2; 7 positions match TRBD1. Germline CDR1 reads MGHDK; CDR2 reads SYGVNS. J gave up 6 bases and V 4 bases, and 11 bases lay outside the gene matches. The CDR3 runs to 15 residues.

This sequence joins TRBV13 and TRBJ2-1; 8 nucleotides match TRBD2. V lost 0 bases, J lost 11 bases, and 3 bases stayed unmatched. Germline V gene lookup returns CDR1 PRHDT and CDR2 FYEKMQ (reference sequence). The CDR3 contains 13 residues. CDR3 region: CASSLGVSGKQFF. DNA of the CDR3: TGTGCCAGCAGCTTAGGTGTTAGCGGGAAGCAGTTCTTC.